The rows below give T cell receptor beta chains drawn from one sample of a study of identifying expanded T cells in peripheral blood. Produced via immunoSEQ multiplex PCR; TCRdb's table is partial and in-frame only. Here the sample spans about 90,000 clones, approximately 86% being singletons. Sequenced material: blood. The origin of the receptors is a person aged 18-69 years in good health. Both conserved end residues are part of each CDR3. D genes are given only for firm matches.

TRBV5-6	NA	TRBJ2-1	CASSEGGNSYNEQFF	TGTGCCAGCAGCGAAGGGGGTAACTCCTACAATGAGCAGTTCTTC
TRBV29-1	NA	TRBJ1-1	CSVPTEGAEAFF	TGCAGCGTCCCTACCGAGGGGGCTGAAGCTTTCTTT
TRBV19	NA	TRBJ1-5	CASSMSAYSNQPQHF	TGTGCCAGTAGTATGTCCGCCTATAGCAATCAGCCCCAGCATTTT
TRBV5-6	TRBD1	TRBJ1-5	CASSLAGQGAGFDQPQHF	TGTGCCAGCAGCTTGGCCGGACAGGGGGCAGGTTTTGATCAGCCCCAGCATTTT
TRBV2	TRBD1	TRBJ2-1	CASSPQGLWGNEQFF	TGTGCCAGCAGTCCACAGGGGTTATGGGGCAATGAGCAGTTCTTC
TRBV5-5	NA	TRBJ2-6	CASSSGVDSRAGANVLTF	TGTGCCAGCAGCTCCGGAGTCGATTCGCGGGCTGGGGCCAACGTCCTGACTTTC
TRBV18	NA	TRBJ2-1	CASSPGRYNEQFF	TGTGCCAGCTCCCCGGGTAGGTACAATGAGCAGTTCTTC
TRBV7-9	NA	TRBJ2-1	CASSLGANEQFF	TGTGCCAGCAGCTTAGGGGCCAATGAGCAGTTCTTC
TRBV9	NA	TRBJ1-2	CASSDSRGTNYGYTF	TGTGCCAGCAGCGATTCGAGGGGAACTAACTATGGCTACACCTTC
TRBV7-2	TRBD1	TRBJ1-4	CASSRDRGEEKLFF	TGTGCCAGCAGCCGGGACAGGGGTGAGGAAAAACTGTTTTTT